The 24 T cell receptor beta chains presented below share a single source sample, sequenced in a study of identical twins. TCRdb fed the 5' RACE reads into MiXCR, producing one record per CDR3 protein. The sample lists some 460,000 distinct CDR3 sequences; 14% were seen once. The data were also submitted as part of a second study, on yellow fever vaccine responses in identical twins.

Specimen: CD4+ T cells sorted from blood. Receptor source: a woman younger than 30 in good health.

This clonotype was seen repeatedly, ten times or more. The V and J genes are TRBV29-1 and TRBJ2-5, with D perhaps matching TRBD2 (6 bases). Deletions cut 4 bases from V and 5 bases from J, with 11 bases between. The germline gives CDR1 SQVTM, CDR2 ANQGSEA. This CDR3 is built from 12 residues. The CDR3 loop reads CSVVRGRETQYF. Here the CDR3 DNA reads TGCAGCGTTGTCCGGGGGAGGGAGACCCAGTACTTC.

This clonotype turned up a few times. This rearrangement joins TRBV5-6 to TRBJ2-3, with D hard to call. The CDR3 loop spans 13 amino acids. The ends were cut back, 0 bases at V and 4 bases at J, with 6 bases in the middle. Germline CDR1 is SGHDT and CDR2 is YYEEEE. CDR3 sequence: CASSLATADTQYF. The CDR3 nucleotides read TGTGCCAGCAGCTTGGCAACTGCAGATACGCAGTATTTT.

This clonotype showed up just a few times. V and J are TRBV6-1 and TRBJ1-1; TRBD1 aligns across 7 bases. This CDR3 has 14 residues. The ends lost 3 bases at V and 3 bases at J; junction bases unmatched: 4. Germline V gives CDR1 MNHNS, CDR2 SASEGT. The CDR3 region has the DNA TGTGCCAGCAGTGATCTGACAGGGTACACTGAAGCTTTCTTT. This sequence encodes CASSDLTGYTEAFF.

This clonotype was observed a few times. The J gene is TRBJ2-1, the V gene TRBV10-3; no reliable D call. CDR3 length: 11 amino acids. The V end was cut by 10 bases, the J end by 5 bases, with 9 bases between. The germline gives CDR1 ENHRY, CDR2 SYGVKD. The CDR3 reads CATTWDNEQFF. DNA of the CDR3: TGTGCCACCACATGGGACAATGAGCAGTTCTTC.

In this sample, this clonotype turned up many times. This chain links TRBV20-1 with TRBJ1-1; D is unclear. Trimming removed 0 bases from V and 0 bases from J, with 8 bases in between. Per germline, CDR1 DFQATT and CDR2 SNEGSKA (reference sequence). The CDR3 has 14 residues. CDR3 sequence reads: CSAREARVNTEAFF. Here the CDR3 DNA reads TGCAGTGCTAGAGAGGCTAGGGTGAACACTGAAGCTTTCTTT.

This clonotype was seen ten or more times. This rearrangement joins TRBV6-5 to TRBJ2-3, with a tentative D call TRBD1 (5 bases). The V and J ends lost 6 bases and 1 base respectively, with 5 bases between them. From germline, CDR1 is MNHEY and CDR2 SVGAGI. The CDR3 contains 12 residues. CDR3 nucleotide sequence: TGTGCCAGCAGCAGGGGCACAGATACGCAGTATTTT. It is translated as CASSRGTDTQYF.

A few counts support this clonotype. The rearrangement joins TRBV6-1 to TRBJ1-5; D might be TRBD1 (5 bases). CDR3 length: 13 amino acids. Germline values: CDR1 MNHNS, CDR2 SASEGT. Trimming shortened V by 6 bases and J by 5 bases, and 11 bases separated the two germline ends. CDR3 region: CASRKQEYQPQHF. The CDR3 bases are TGTGCCAGCAGGAAACAGGAGTATCAGCCCCAGCATTTT.

CDR3 bases: TGTGCCGGCCGGACTAGCGGGACTGGGAATGAGCAGTTCTTC. Protein product: CAGRTSGTGNEQFF. The chain employs TRBV6-2 or TRBV6-3 and TRBJ2-1; 12 nucleotides match TRBD2. This CDR3 is built from 14 residues. In germline, CDR1 is MNHEY, CDR2 SVGEGT. V shed 11 bases and J 7 bases; nucleotides not matched to a gene: 9.

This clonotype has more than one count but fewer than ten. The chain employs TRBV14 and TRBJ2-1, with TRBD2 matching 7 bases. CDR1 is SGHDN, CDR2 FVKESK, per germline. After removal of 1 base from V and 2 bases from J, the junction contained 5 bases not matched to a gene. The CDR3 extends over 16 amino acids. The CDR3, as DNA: TGTGCCAGCAGCCAAGCAGGCAGCGGGACCTACAATGAGCAGTTCTTC. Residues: CASSQAGSGTYNEQFF.

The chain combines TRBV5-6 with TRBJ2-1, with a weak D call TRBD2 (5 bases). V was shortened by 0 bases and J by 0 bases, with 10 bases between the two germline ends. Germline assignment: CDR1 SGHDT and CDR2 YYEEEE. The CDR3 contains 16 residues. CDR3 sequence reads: CASSLVMGSSYNEQFF. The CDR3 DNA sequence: TGTGCCAGCAGCTTGGTTATGGGGAGCTCCTACAATGAGCAGTTCTTC.

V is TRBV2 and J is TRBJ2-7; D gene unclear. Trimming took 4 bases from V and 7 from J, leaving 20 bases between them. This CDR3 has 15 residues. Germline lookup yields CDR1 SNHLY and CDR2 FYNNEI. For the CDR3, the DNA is TGTGCCAGCAGTGCTGTTCAACCCCCCTACGAAGAGCAGTACTTC. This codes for CASSAVQPPYEEQYF. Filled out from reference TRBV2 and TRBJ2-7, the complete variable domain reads EPEVTQTPSHQVTQMGQEVILRCVPISNHLYFYWYRQILGQKVEFLVSFYNNEISEKSEIFDDQFSVERPDGSNFTLKIRSTKLEDSAMYFCASSAVQPPYEEQYFGPGTRLTVT.

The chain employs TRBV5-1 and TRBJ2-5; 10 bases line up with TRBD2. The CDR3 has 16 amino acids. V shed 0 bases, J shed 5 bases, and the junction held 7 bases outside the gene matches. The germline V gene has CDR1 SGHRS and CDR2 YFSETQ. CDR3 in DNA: TGCGCCAGCAGCTTGGCTTCTAGCGGGGGACGGGAGACCCAGTACTTC. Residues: CASSLASSGGRETQYF.

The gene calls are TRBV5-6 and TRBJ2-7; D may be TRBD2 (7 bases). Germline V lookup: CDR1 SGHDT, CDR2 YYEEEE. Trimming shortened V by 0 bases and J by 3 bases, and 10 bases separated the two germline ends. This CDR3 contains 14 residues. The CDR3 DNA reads TGTGCCAGCAGCTTGGCGGGGGGCATCTACGAGCAGTACTTC. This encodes CASSLAGGIYEQYF.

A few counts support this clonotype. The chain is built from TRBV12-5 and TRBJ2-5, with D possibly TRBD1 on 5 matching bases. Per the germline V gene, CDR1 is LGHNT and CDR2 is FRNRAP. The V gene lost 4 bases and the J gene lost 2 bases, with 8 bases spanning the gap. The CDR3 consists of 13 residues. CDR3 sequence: CASGWTHQETQYF. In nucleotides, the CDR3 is TGTGCTAGTGGTTGGACACATCAAGAGACCCAGTACTTC.

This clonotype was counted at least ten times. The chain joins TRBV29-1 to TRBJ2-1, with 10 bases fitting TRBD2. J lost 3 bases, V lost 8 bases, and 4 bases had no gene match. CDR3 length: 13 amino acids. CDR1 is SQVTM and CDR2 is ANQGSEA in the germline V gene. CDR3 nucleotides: TGCAGCTTTAGCGGGAGGCTCTACAATGAGCAGTTCTTC. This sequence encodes CSFSGRLYNEQFF.

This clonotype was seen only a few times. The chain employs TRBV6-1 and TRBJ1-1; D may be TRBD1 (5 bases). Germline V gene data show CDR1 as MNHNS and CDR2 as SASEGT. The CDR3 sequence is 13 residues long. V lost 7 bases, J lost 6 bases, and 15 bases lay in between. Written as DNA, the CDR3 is TGTGCCAGCAAACACGGGGGGGTCGCTGAAGCTTTCTTT. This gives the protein CASKHGGVAEAFF.

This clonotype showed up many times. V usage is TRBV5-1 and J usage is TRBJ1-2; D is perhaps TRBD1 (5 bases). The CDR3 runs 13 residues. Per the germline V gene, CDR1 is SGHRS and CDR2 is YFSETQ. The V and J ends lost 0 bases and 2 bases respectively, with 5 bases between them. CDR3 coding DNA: TGCGCCAGCAGCTTGGGGGGGAACTATGGCTACACCTTC. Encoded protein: CASSLGGNYGYTF.

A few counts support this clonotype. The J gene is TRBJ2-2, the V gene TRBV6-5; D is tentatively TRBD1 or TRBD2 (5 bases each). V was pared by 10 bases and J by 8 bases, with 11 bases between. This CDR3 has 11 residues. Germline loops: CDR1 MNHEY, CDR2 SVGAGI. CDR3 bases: TGTGCCATACGGGGACCGGGGGAGCTGTTTTTT. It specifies CAIRGPGELFF.

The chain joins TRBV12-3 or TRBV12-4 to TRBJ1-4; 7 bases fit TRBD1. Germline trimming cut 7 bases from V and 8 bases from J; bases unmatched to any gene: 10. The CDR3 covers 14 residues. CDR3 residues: CASTDRERGEKLFF. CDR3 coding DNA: TGTGCCAGCACTGACAGGGAGAGGGGGGAAAAACTGTTTTTT.

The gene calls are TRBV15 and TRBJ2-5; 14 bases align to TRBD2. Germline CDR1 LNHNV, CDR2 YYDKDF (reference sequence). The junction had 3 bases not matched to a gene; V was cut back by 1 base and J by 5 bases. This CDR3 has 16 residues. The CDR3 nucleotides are TGTGCCACCAGCAGAGCCGGGACTAGCGGGAGCGAGACCCAGTACTTC. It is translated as CATSRAGTSGSETQYF.

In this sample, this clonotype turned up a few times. The CDR3 region is CSASPGYTGELFF. Written as DNA, the CDR3 is TGCAGTGCTAGCCCGGGGTACACCGGGGAGCTGTTTTTT. V usage is TRBV20-1 and J usage is TRBJ2-2; D might be TRBD2 (5 bases). The CDR3 extends over 13 amino acids. Trimming left V 3 bases short and J 3 bases short, with 8 bases between. Germline V lookup: CDR1 DFQATT, CDR2 SNEGSKA (reference sequence).

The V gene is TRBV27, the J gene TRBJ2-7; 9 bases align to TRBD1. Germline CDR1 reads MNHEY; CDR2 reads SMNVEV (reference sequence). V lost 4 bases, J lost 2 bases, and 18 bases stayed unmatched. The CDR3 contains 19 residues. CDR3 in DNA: TGTGCCAGCAGTTCCAGCCTAGGACAGGGGTATTTGGCACCCTACGAGCAGTACTTC. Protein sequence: CASSSSLGQGYLAPYEQYF.

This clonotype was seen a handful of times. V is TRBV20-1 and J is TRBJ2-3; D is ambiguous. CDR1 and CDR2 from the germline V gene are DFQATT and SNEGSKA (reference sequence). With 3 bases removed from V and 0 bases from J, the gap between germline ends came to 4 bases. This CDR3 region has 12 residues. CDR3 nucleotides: TGCAGTGCTAGCGCTAGCACAGATACGCAGTATTTT. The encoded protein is CSASASTDTQYF.

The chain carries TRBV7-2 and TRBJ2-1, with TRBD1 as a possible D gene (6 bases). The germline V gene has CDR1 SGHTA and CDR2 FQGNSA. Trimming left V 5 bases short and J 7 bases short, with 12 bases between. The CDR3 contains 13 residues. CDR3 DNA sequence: TGTGCCAGCAGCCCAAGGACAGTTAATGAGCAGTTCTTC. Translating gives CASSPRTVNEQFF. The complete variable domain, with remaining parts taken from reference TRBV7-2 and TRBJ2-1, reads GAGVSQSPSNKVTEKGKDVELRCDPISGHTALYWYRQSLGQGLEFLIYFQGNSAPDKSGLPSDRFSAERTGGSVSTLTIQRTQQEDSAVYLCASSPRTVNEQFFGPGTRLTVL.